The clone carrying this TCR beta chain was detected a few times. The entry originates in a study of blood T cell repertoires in COVID-19. About the research overall: Acute and convalescent COVID-19 samples came from the United States, Italy and Spain. PBMCs, B-cell-depleted T cells, or T cells were the source of the cDNA or gDNA that made up the material.

Original handling: Reference gene primer amplification gave nucleated cell count estimates. This table comes from immunoSEQ multiplex PCR, and its TCRdb copy is limited to in-frame clones, with some not included. That table gives V, J and clone size, and the DNA gave D and trimming. Of around 99,000 clones in the sample, about 87% were seen once. Trimming took off 3 bases at V and 6 bases at J, with 14 bases between the two ends. This CDR3 contains 14 residues. CDR1 and CDR2 from the germline V gene are KGHSH and LQKENI. The TCR originated in a man aged 50 or older with active or convalescent COVID-19. Sequences were obtained from peripheral blood. The V and J genes are TRBV18 and TRBJ1-2; perhaps TRBD1 as D (6 bases). The CDR3 DNA reads as TGTGCCAGCTCACCGGGACAAGCGAGGGATGGCTACACCTTC. It codes for CASSPGQARDGYTF.